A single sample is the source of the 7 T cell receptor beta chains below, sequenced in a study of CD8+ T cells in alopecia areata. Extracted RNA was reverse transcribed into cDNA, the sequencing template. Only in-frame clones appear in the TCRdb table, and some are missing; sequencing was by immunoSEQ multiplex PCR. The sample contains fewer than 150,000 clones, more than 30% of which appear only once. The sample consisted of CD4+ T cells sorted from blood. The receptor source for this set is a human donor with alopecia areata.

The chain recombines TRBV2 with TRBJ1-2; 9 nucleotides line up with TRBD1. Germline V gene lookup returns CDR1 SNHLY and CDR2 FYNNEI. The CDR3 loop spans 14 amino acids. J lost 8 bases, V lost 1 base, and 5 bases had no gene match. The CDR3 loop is CASSEEQGAGGYTF. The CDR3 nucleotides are TGTGCCAGCAGTGAAGAACAGGGGGCCGGGGGCTACACCTTC. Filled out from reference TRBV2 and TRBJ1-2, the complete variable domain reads EPEVTQTPSHQVTQMGQEVILRCVPISNHLYFYWYRQILGQKVEFLVSFYNNEISEKSEIFDDQFSVERPDGSNFTLKIRSTKLEDSAMYFCASSEEQGAGGYTFGSGTRLTVV.

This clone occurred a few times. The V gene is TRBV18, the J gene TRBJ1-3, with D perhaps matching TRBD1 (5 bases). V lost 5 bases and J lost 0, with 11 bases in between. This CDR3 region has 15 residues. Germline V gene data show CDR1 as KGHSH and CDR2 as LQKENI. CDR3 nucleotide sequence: TGTGCCAGCTCATCAGACAGTTTCTCTGGAAACACCATATATTTT. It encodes CASSSDSFSGNTIYF.

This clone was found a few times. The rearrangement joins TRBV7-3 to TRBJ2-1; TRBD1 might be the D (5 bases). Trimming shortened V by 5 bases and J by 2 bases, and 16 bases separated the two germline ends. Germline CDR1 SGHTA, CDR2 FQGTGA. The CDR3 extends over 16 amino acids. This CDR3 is CASSPRRGPPYNEQFF. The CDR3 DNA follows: TGTGCCAGCAGCCCCCGTAGGGGTCCGCCCTACAATGAGCAGTTCTTC. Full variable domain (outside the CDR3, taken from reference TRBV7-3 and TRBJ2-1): GAGVSQTPSNKVTEKGKYVELRCDPISGHTALYWYRQSLGQGPEFLIYFQGTGAADDSGLPNDRFFAVRPEGSVSTLKIQRTERGDSAVYLCASSPRRGPPYNEQFFGPGTRLTVL.

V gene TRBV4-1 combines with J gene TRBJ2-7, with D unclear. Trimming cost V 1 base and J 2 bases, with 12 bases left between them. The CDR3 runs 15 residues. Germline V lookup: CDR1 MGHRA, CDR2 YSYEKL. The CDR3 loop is CASSQASQATYEQYF. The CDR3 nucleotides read TGCGCCAGCAGCCAAGCCAGCCAGGCGACCTACGAGCAGTACTTC.

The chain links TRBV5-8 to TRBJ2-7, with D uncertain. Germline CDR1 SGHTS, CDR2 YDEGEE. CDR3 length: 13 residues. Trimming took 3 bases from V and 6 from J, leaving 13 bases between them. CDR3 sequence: CASSSVNWGEQYF. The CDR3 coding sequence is TGTGCCAGCAGCTCGGTTAATTGGGGCGAGCAGTACTTC. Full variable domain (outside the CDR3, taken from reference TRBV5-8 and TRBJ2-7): EAGVTQSPTHLIKTRGQQATLRCSPISGHTSVYWYQQALGLGLQFLLWYDEGEERNRGNFPPRFSGRQFPNYSSELNVNALELEDSALYLCASSSVNWGEQYFGPGTRLTVT.

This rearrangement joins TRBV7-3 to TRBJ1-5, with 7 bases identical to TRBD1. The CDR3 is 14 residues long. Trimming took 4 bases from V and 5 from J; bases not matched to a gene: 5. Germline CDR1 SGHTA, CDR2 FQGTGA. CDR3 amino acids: CASSSQGEDQPQHF. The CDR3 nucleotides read TGTGCCAGCAGCTCCCAGGGGGAAGATCAGCCCCAGCATTTT.

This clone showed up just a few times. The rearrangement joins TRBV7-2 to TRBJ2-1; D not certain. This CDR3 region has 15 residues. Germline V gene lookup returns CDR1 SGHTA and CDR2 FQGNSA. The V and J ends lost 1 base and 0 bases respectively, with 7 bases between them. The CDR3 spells CASSLGVSSYNEQFF. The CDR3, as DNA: TGTGCCAGCAGCTTAGGGGTGAGCTCCTACAATGAGCAGTTCTTC.